This T cell receptor (beta chain) was identified during a study of T cells expressing NK-cell markers (TCRdb year 2020). Study-wide context: In sorted CD3+CD56+NKG2C+, CD3+CD56+NKG2C- and CD3+CD56-NKG2C+ T-cell subsets from several donors, TCR beta-chain repertoires were profiled. Of the eight sequenced donors, seven were found to be HCMV-seropositive and one was found to be HCMV-seronegative. The study sequenced eight donors, all healthy volunteers chosen at random: three men and five women. Libraries were sequenced as 2 x 150 bp reads on Illumina HiSeq 2000/2500, MiSeq or NextSeq. What the authors observed across the whole study: Those dominant clonotypes were again the most abundant among CD3+CD56-NKG2C+ cells in a few donors, at about 25-60.1%. Whether the expanded NKG2C-expressing T cell clones were specific for HCMV antigens remained unclear. For several donors, the dominant CD3+CD56+NKG2C+ clonotypes were among the top 10 CD8+ clonotypes and accounted for about 1.0-8% of CD8+ T cells.

Sequencing instrument: Illumina HiSeq 2000. TCR beta cDNA libraries were prepared using 5'RACE template switching, which introduced a universal primer site and unique molecular identifiers. cDNA synthesis was primed from the TCR beta constant segment and was followed by two successive PCR amplification steps. The study's own analysis went as follows. MIGEC was used to demultiplex reads and group reads by UMI, and MiTCR was used to assemble and quantify clonotypes. To exclude erroneous sequences, any TCR cDNA sequence not supported by at least two reads was discarded. Downstream repertoire analysis used the tcR package, and clonotypes were matched across fractions by CDR3 nucleotide sequence plus V segment. VDJmatch was used to annotate antigen specificity against VDJdb, with one amino acid substitution allowed in CDR3. TCRdb reprocessed the reads into one record per CDR3 protein sequence, lacking DNA. Clone size and V and J calls follow TCRdb, not the original study. This specimen's table enumerates 400,000 to 450,000 distinct CDR3 sequences. The ten largest account for more than 7% of the sample.

HCMV-specific IgG was detected in serum with a commercial ELISA kit to determine HCMV serostatus. Ficoll density gradient centrifugation was used to isolate peripheral blood mononuclear cells from blood. On this clonotype: Its antigen specificity is not known.

The receptor's source is a woman between 18 and 69 years old in good health. Sequencing input: blood T cells: a sorted CD56 or NKG2C T cell subset, CD4+ or CD8+ T cells, or bulk PBMC T cells (not recorded which).

The CDR3 reads as follows: CASSQDLRGYDRPQHF. The chain is encoded by TRBV4-3 joined to TRBJ1-5; there is no DNA to check the TCRdb D call of TRBD1. The CDR1 and CDR2 encoded by the germline V gene are LGHNA and YSLEER. Including cysteine and phenylalanine, the CDR3 has 16 amino acids. No coding sequence is recorded.